A single sample is the source of the 30 T cell receptor beta chains below, sequenced in a study of vaccination and CD4 T cells after COVID-19. Cultured CD4+ T cells had their DNA profiled by the Oncomine TCR Beta short-read assay. TCRdb passed the PCR reads through MiXCR, listing each CDR3 protein once. The sample lists about 13,000 distinct CDR3 sequences; around 44% were seen once. The treatment denotes: approximately 9-day PBMC culture with coronavirus spike peptide pools or control peptides (ViraFEST assay). Antigens for these TCRs are unknown. Material for sequencing was CD4+ T cells from blood, cultured in vitro. The origin of the receptors is a human donor who had recovered from COVID-19.

The chain employs TRBV6-1 and TRBJ2-7; D gene unclear. Germline CDR1 MNHNS, CDR2 SASEGT. V was pared by 6 bases and J by 3 bases, with 30 bases between. The CDR3 is made up of 19 amino acids. Here the CDR3 reads CASRPSLGRRTSFLYEQYF. The DNA for the CDR3 is TGTGCCAGCAGACCTTCCCTGGGCAGGCGGACGAGTTTTCTCTACGAGCAGTACTTC.

This clonotype was detected only a few times. The rearrangement joins TRBV2 to TRBJ2-2; TRBD2 matches 7 bases. The CDR3 extends over 15 amino acids. The germline CDR1 and CDR2 sequences are SNHLY and FYNNEI. J was trimmed by 2 bases and V by 7 bases; bases with no gene match: 7. The DNA for the CDR3 is TGTGCCAGCACCGGGAGGCCTTTAAACACCGGGGAGCTGTTTTTT. This encodes CASTGRPLNTGELFF.

This clonotype was seen a few times. The genes are TRBV11-2 and TRBJ1-2, with TRBD1 as a possible D gene (5 bases). The V end lost 7 bases, the J end lost 0 bases, and 15 bases lay between the germline ends. Germline V lookup: CDR1 SGHAT, CDR2 FQNNGV. This CDR3 is 15 amino acids long. The CDR3 is CASTFQGEANYGYTF. The CDR3 region has the DNA TGTGCCAGCACCTTTCAAGGGGAAGCTAACTATGGCTACACCTTC.

The chain carries TRBV28 and TRBJ2-5; 8 positions agree with TRBD1. Germline CDR1 and CDR2: MDHEN and SYDVKM. Unmatched junction bases numbered 8, after V lost 4 bases and J lost 4 bases. The CDR3 spans 15 residues. CDR3 in amino acids: CASSYLQGGRETQYF. In DNA form, the CDR3 reads TGTGCCAGCAGTTACCTACAGGGGGGACGAGAGACCCAGTACTTC. Based on the CDR3 plus reference TRBV28 and TRBJ2-5, the full variable domain is DVKVTQSSRYLVKRTGEKVFLECVQDMDHENMFWYRQDPGLGLRLIYFSYDVKMKEKGDIPEGYSVSREKKERFSLILESASTNQTSMYLCASSYLQGGRETQYFGPGTRLLVL.

There are a few counts of this clonotype. This chain joins TRBV28 and TRBJ1-1; 7 bases are shared with TRBD1. Trimming cost V 3 bases and J 5 bases; bases outside gene matches: 6. CDR1 is MDHEN and CDR2 is SYDVKM in the germline V gene. There are 14 residues in the CDR3. Here the CDR3 reads CASSFSGGWTEAFF. In DNA form, the CDR3 reads TGTGCCAGCAGTTTCTCAGGGGGATGGACTGAAGCTTTCTTT.

The chain joins TRBV11-3 to TRBJ2-5, with D possibly being TRBD1 or TRBD2 (5 bases each). Deletions cut 4 bases from V and 10 bases from J, with 10 bases between. The CDR3 runs to 11 residues. Germline V gene data show CDR1 as SGHNT and CDR2 as YENEEA. The CDR3 DNA reads TGTGCCAGCAGCTCCGGGACCCTCCAGTACTTC. It yields the protein CASSSGTLQYF.

The chain has TRBV6-4 and TRBJ2-1, with a possible D match to TRBD1 (5 bases). CDR3 length: 16 amino acids. The V end was cut by 6 bases, the J end by 1 base, with 16 bases between. Germline V gene data show CDR1 as MRHNA and CDR2 as SNTAGT. The DNA for the CDR3 is TGTGCCAGCAGCCCCGACCAGGGCGCTTCCTACAATGAGCAGTTCTTC. This gives the protein CASSPDQGASYNEQFF.

This clonotype has just a few counts. The chain is built from TRBV27 and TRBJ2-5; unclear D gene. The V gene's germline CDR1 is MNHEY and CDR2 SMNVEV (reference sequence). This CDR3 is built from 14 residues. With 2 bases removed from V and 2 bases from J, the gap between germline ends came to 9 bases. CDR3 protein: CASSLVGDQETQYF. The DNA of the CDR3 is TGTGCCAGCAGTTTAGTCGGAGATCAAGAGACCCAGTACTTC.

This clonotype was counted only a few times. The rearrangement joins TRBV11-1 to TRBJ1-1, with D hard to call. V was clipped by 3 bases and J by 0 bases, with 5 bases between them. This CDR3 contains 13 residues. Germline CDR1 is SGHAT and CDR2 is FQDESV (reference sequence). The CDR3 nucleotides read TGTGCCAGCAGCTTGCAAGTGAACACTGAAGCTTTCTTT. This translates into CASSLQVNTEAFF. The variable domain in full, completed from reference TRBV11-1 and TRBJ1-1, reads EAEVAQSPRYKITEKSQAVAFWCDPISGHATLYWYRQILGQGPELLVQFQDESVVDDSQLPKDRFSAERLKGVDSTLKIQPAELGDSAMYLCASSLQVNTEAFFGQGTRLTVV.

The chain carries TRBV7-2 and TRBJ2-1; 9 nucleotides agree with TRBD2. Germline trimming cut 7 bases from V and 4 bases from J; bases unmatched to any gene: 8. The CDR3 extends over 15 amino acids. CDR1 is SGHTA, CDR2 FQGNSA, per germline. The CDR3 bases are TGTGCCAGCATCCCGGGACTAGCCATTTACAATGAGCAGTTCTTC. Translated, it gives CASIPGLAIYNEQFF. The full variable domain, rest sourced from reference TRBV7-2 and TRBJ2-1, is GAGVSQSPSNKVTEKGKDVELRCDPISGHTALYWYRQSLGQGLEFLIYFQGNSAPDKSGLPSDRFSAERTGGSVSTLTIQRTQQEDSAVYLCASIPGLAIYNEQFFGPGTRLTVL.

This clonotype was detected only a few times. This sequence joins TRBV6-2 or TRBV6-3 and TRBJ1-1; D remains ambiguous. Germline V gene sequence: CDR1 MNHEY, CDR2 SVGEGT. This CDR3 region has 14 residues. The ends were cut back, 3 bases at V and 1 base at J, with 9 bases in the middle. The CDR3 reads CASSYQTGNTEAFF. The CDR3 DNA sequence: TGTGCCAGCAGTTATCAGACTGGGAACACTGAAGCTTTCTTT.

CDR3 sequence (DNA): TGTGCCAGCAGCTTAGATAGGGCGACAGGGAGCACAGATACGCAGTATTTT. It is translated as CASSLDRATGSTDTQYF. This rearrangement joins TRBV11-2 to TRBJ2-3, with 7 bases matching TRBD1. Per germline, CDR1 SGHAT and CDR2 FQNNGV. The CDR3 runs 17 residues. Unmatched junction bases numbered 6, after V lost 0 bases and J lost 0 bases.

The rearrangement links TRBV6-1 to TRBJ1-6; D ambiguous. Germline loops: CDR1 MNHNS, CDR2 SASEGT. This CDR3 spans 16 amino acids. V lost 6 bases, J lost 7 bases, and 19 bases lay in between. The CDR3 spells CASSSMTEGANSPLHF. The CDR3 DNA reads as TGTGCCAGCAGCTCTATGACGGAAGGTGCGAATTCACCCCTCCACTTT.

This chain links TRBV2 with TRBJ2-5; no firm D call. The CDR3 is made up of 12 amino acids. Germline V gene lookup returns CDR1 SNHLY and CDR2 FYNNEI. Trimming shortened V by 7 bases and J by 5 bases, and 11 bases separated the two germline ends. The CDR3 here is CASKDRTETQYF. DNA of the CDR3: TGTGCCAGCAAGGACCGGACGGAGACCCAGTACTTC.

This clonotype was recorded a few times. The chain is built from TRBV19 and TRBJ1-2; 8 bases are shared with TRBD1. Trimming removed 3 bases from V and 6 bases from J; junction bases left unmatched: 9. The CDR3 runs to 15 residues. The germline V gene has CDR1 LNHDA and CDR2 SQIVND (reference sequence). This CDR3 is CASSIYQDRVHGYTF. CDR3 bases: TGTGCCAGTAGTATTTATCAGGACAGGGTGCATGGCTACACCTTC.

This chain joins TRBV11-3 and TRBJ2-5; TRBD2 agrees at 9 bases. The V segment lost 5 bases and the J segment 4 bases; nucleotides outside the gene matches: 8. CDR1 is SGHNT, CDR2 YENEEA, per germline. The CDR3 covers 15 residues. Written as DNA, the CDR3 is TGTGCCAGCAGCAGGGGCCTAGCGGGACCAGAGACCCAGTACTTC. It codes for CASSRGLAGPETQYF.

A few counts support this clonotype. V is TRBV6-1 and J is TRBJ1-1; D uncertain. Germline CDR1 reads MNHNS; CDR2 reads SASEGT. The CDR3 spans 12 residues. Trimming shortened V by 5 bases and J by 1 base, and 5 bases separated the two germline ends. The CDR3 DNA reads as TGTGCCAGCAGTACTGGGAACACTGAAGCTTTCTTT. As protein: CASSTGNTEAFF.

This clonotype appeared a few times. The gene calls are TRBV11-2 and TRBJ2-7; D may be TRBD1 (6 bases). The germline CDR1 and CDR2 sequences are SGHAT and FQNNGV. The CDR3 spans 14 residues. V lost 4 bases, J lost 2 bases, and 12 bases lay in between. The CDR3 loop reads CASSYSTGTYEQYF. Written as DNA, the CDR3 is TGTGCCAGCAGCTATTCGACAGGAACCTACGAGCAGTACTTC. The full variable domain, completed using reference TRBV11-2 and TRBJ2-7, is EAGVAQSPRYKIIEKRQSVAFWCNPISGHATLYWYQQILGQGPKLLIQFQNNGVVDDSQLPKDRFSAERLKGVDSTLKIQPAKLEDSAVYLCASSYSTGTYEQYFGPGTRLTVT.

The chain uses TRBV19 and TRBJ2-1; weak D call: TRBD2 (5 bases). CDR1 LNHDA and CDR2 SQIVND come from the germline V gene (reference sequence). The V and J ends lost 5 bases and 7 bases respectively, with 21 bases between them. The CDR3 contains 16 residues. CDR3 nucleotides: TGTGCCAGTAGTGCGCTCTACGGAGGATCTGGAAATGAGCAGTTCTTC. It encodes CASSALYGGSGNEQFF.

The chain links TRBV5-1 to TRBJ2-2; perhaps TRBD2 as D (6 bases). Trimming removed 6 bases from V and 1 base from J, with 13 bases in between. The CDR3 is 15 amino acids. Germline-derived CDR1 and CDR2 are SGHRS and YFSETQ. DNA of the CDR3: TGCGCCAGCAATCCCGGGACTCAGAACACCGGGGAGCTGTTTTTT. As protein: CASNPGTQNTGELFF.

This chain uses TRBV5-1 with TRBJ1-1; the D gene is possibly TRBD1 (6 bases). The ends were cut back, 0 bases at V and 5 bases at J, with 11 bases in the middle. This CDR3 has 14 amino acids. CDR1 is SGHRS, CDR2 YFSETQ, per germline. The CDR3 DNA follows: TGCGCCAGCAGCTTGGAGGGAACAGGGACTGAAGCTTTCTTT. Translating gives CASSLEGTGTEAFF.

The chain couples TRBV3-1 to TRBJ1-2; D might be TRBD1 (6 bases). The V gene's germline CDR1 is LGHDT and CDR2 YNNKEL (reference sequence). V lost 1 base, J lost 8 bases, and 14 bases lay in between. The CDR3 totals 14 residues. CDR3 region: CASSQGSRGGGYTF. CDR3 DNA: TGTGCCAGCAGCCAAGGATCCAGGGGAGGAGGCTACACCTTC.

V and J are TRBV6-1 and TRBJ2-1; tentatively, D is TRBD2 (5 bases). Germline V gene lookup returns CDR1 MNHNS and CDR2 SASEGT. Trimming removed 8 bases from V and 4 bases from J, with 12 bases in between. The CDR3 covers 13 residues. For the CDR3, the DNA is TGTGCCAGCGAATCGGGATTTTACAATGAGCAGTTCTTC. Protein product: CASESGFYNEQFF.

The chain employs TRBV20-1 and TRBJ1-2, with 7 bases fitting TRBD1. Germline V gene lookup returns CDR1 DFQATT and CDR2 SNEGSKA (reference sequence). V was pared by 6 bases and J by 5 bases, with 18 bases of the junction left unmatched. The CDR3 has 16 residues. For the CDR3, the DNA is TGCAGTGCCATAGGGGTAGACAGGGATATTGGGTATGGCTACACCTTC. Its translation: CSAIGVDRDIGYGYTF.

V is TRBV30 and J is TRBJ1-2, with TRBD1 identical over 7 bases. V lost 5 bases, J lost 8 bases, and 5 bases stayed unmatched. CDR1 and CDR2 (germline): GTSNPN, SVGIG (reference sequence). There are 11 residues in the CDR3. The CDR3 protein is CAWLGGAGYTF. The DNA for the CDR3 is TGTGCCTGGTTAGGGGGCGCGGGCTACACCTTC.

This clonotype was observed once. The chain employs TRBV28 and TRBJ2-7, with 7 bases identical to TRBD1. The CDR3 totals 14 residues. Per germline, CDR1 MDHEN and CDR2 SYDVKM. Trimming at V came to 5 bases and at J to 2 bases, leaving 6 bases not matched to a gene. The DNA of the CDR3 is TGTGCCAGCAGTCCTCGACAGGGACCCTACGAGCAGTACTTC. Its protein is CASSPRQGPYEQYF.

The rearrangement joins TRBV18 to TRBJ2-3; 8 bases align to TRBD1. The germline CDR1 and CDR2 sequences are KGHSH and LQKENI. With 6 bases clipped from V and 2 bases from J, the junction kept 10 bases outside the gene matches. The CDR3 runs 16 residues. The CDR3 DNA reads as TGTGCCAGCTCCCTCGGACAGGGACGGAACACAGATACGCAGTATTTT. Amino acid sequence: CASSLGQGRNTDTQYF.

This chain links TRBV19 with TRBJ2-1; 11 bases are a match to TRBD2. V trimming: 6 bases; J trimming: 10 bases; junction bases outside the gene matches: 11. The length of the CDR3 is 15 residues. CDR1 LNHDA and CDR2 SQIVND come from the germline V gene (reference sequence). Here the CDR3 DNA reads TGTGCCAGTAGGAGGCTAGCGGGAGGTCCCACAGAGCAGTTCTTC. Its protein is CASRRLAGGPTEQFF.

CDR3 residues: CATSDGQGRWEQFF. In DNA form, the CDR3 reads TGTGCCACCAGTGATGGACAGGGACGTTGGGAGCAGTTCTTC. The V call is TRBV24-1, the J call TRBJ2-1; 8 nucleotides line up with TRBD1. Trimming cost V 3 bases and J 10 bases; bases outside gene matches: 7. The germline gives CDR1 KGHDR, CDR2 SFDVKD. The CDR3 extends over 14 amino acids.

The rearrangement links TRBV10-3 to TRBJ1-3; D remains unclear. The CDR3 is made up of 15 amino acids. V was pared by 6 bases and J by 0 bases, with 12 bases between. Germline V gene lookup returns CDR1 ENHRY and CDR2 SYGVKD. CDR3 amino acids: CAIRDGRSSGNTIYF. CDR3 DNA sequence: TGTGCCATCAGGGACGGCAGAAGCTCTGGAAACACCATATATTTT.